This T cell receptor (beta chain) was sequenced during a study of blood T cell repertoires in COVID-19 (dated by TCRdb to between 2020 and 2021). Regarding the study in general: The collaborator samples originated in the United States, Italy and Spain and spanned the acute and convalescent phases of COVID-19. The prospective study material was composed of cDNA or gDNA derived from T cells, B-cell-depleted T cells, or PBMCs. The repertoires were made available in a free public database intended to serve as a resource for research on the immune response to SARS-CoV-2. Where available, HLA class I and class II types were taken from metadata supplied by the sample provider and were not determined by assay-based typing. Nearly every sample came with metadata listing a de-identified subject ID, COVID-19 status, age in years and sex. The dataset comprised deeply sampled blood TCRbeta repertoires from subjects exposed to, actively infected with, or recovered from COVID-19. The samples were drawn from two sources: the first 160 participants of the ongoing ImmuneRACE study, and fewer than 1,500 subjects contributed by 6 global collaborators. Overall study outcomes, separate from this receptor: The quantity of clinical and demographic metadata differed by source and by participant and was supplied without curation.

The immunoSEQ Assay, a bias-controlled multiplex PCR, was used to amplify TCRbeta CDR3 regions from genomic DNA. The study's processing was this. Nucleated cell counts per sample were estimated from amplification of reference gene primers within the assay. Sequence reads were collapsed and filtered to measure the absolute abundance of every unique TCRbeta CDR3 rearrangement. For each sample, productive Simpson clonality was calculated by taking the square root of Simpson's diversity index across productive rearrangements. TCRdb limited this immuneACCESS table to in-frame rearrangements with V and J called. A share of clones is missing; checked studies link under half to unresolved V genes, and the rest is unexplained. Clonal size and the V and J genes are those of that table, whereas D and trimming came from the DNA. The sample table records about 350,000 clones; around nine tenths of these occur just once. The ten largest make up approximately 1% of the sample.

Participants in the prospective study were enrolled through a virtual design, were aged roughly 18 to 100 years, and lived in approximately 25 United States geographic areas. In the prospective study, participants were assigned to cohorts based on the clinical history participants reported in a screening survey and a study questionnaire. Exposed participants were defined as having been in contact with someone with a PCR-confirmed or clinician-diagnosed COVID-19 case within 2 weeks of study entry. In the prospective study, mobile phlebotomists collected whole blood, serum and a nasopharyngeal or oropharyngeal swab from each participant. Additional blood draws and questionnaires over a 2-month period could optionally be provided by prospective study participants. Before DNA extraction, prospective study blood samples were shipped either frozen or at room temperature. About this clone: Its antigen target is currently unknown. Nothing much larger sits one base from this clone, and base qualities are not available.

Sequences MDHEN (CDR1) and SYDVKM (CDR2) are obtained from the germline V gene. Including the terminal cysteine and phenylalanine, the CDR3 comprises 15 residues. Left in the record is the CDR3 DNA by itself, 45 bases read in frame from the first base. Ends trimmed: V by 3 bases, J by 7 bases; bases unmatched to a gene: 7. Sequenced material: PBMCs or T cells enriched from blood (not recorded which). The rearrangement combines TRBV28 with TRBJ2-2; 8 middle bases align to TRBD1. The TCR comes from a woman aged 25 to 39 who had been exposed to COVID-19. The CDR3 reads as follows: CASSFRQGLVGELFF. The nucleotides are TGTGCCAGCAGTTTTAGACAGGGGCTCGTCGGGGAGCTGTTTTTT.